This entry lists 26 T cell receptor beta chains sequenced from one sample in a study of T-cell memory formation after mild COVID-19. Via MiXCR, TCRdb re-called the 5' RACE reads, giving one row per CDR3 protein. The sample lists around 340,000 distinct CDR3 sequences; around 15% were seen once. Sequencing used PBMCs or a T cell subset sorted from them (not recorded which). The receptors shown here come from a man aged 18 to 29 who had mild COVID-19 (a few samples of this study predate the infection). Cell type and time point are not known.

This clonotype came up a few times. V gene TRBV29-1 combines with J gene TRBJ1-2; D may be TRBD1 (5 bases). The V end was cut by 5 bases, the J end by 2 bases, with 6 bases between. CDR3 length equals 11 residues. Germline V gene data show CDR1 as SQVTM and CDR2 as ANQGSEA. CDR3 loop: CSVSGNYGYTF. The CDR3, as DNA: TGCAGCGTTTCAGGGAACTATGGCTACACCTTC.

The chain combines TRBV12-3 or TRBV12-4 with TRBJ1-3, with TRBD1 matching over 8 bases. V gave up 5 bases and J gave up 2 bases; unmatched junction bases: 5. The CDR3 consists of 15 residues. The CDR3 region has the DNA TGTGCCAGCAGTCGCACAGGGGGAGCTGGAAACACCATATATTTT. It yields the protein CASSRTGGAGNTIYF.

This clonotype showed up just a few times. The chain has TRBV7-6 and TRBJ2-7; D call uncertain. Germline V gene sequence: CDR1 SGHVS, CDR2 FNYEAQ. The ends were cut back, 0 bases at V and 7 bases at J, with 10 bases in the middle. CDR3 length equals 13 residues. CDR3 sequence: CASSLAVDREQYV. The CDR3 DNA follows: TGTGCCAGCAGCTTAGCTGTGGATAGAGAGCAGTACGTC.

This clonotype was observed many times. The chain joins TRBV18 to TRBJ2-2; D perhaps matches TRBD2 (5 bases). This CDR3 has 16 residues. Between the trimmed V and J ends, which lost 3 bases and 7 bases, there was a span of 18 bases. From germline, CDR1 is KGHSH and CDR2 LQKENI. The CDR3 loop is CASSPPSGYGGGELFF. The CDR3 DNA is TGTGCCAGCTCACCCCCGAGCGGCTACGGAGGCGGGGAGCTGTTTTTT. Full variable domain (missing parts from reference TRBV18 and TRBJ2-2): NAGVMQNPRHLVRRRGQEARLRCSPMKGHSHVYWYRQLPEEGLKFMVYLQKENIIDESGMPKERFSAEFPKEGPSILRIQQVVRGDSAAYFCASSPPSGYGGGELFFGEGSRLTVL.

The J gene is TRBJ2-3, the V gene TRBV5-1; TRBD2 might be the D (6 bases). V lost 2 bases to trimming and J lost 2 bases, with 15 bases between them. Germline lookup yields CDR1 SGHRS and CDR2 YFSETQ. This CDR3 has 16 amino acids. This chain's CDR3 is CASSLAWDSHTDTQYF. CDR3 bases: TGCGCCAGCAGCTTAGCTTGGGACTCCCACACAGATACGCAGTATTTT. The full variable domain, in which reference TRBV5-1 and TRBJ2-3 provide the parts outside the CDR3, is KAGVTQTPRYLIKTRGQQVTLSCSPISGHRSVSWYQQTPGQGLQFLFEYFSETQRNKGNFPGRFSGRQFSNSRSEMNVSTLELGDSALYLCASSLAWDSHTDTQYFGPGTRLTVL.

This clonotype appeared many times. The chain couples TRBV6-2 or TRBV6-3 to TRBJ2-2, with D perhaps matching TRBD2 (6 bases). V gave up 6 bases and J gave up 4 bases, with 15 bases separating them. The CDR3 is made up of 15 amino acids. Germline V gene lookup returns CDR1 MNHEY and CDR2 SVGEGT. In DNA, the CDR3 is TGTGCCAGCAGAGAGGGTAGGGAGGCCACCGGGGAGCTGTTTTTT. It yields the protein CASREGREATGELFF.

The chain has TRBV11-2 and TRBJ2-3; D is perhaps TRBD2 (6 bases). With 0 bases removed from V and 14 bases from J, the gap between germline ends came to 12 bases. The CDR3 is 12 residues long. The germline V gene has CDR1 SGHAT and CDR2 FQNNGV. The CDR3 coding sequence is TGTGCCAGCAGCTTAGACGGGACTGTGGCGTATTTT. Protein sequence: CASSLDGTVAYF. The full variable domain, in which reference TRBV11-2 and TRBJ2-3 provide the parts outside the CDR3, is EAGVAQSPRYKIIEKRQSVAFWCNPISGHATLYWYQQILGQGPKLLIQFQNNGVVDDSQLPKDRFSAERLKGVDSTLKIQPAKLEDSAVYLCASSLDGTVAYFGPGTRLTVL.

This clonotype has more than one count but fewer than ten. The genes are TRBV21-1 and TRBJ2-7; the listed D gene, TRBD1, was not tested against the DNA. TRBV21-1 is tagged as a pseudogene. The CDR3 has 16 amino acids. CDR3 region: CASSLRGSRDLNEQYV. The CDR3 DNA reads TGTGCCAGCAGCCTAAGGGGGAGCAGGGATTTAAACGAGCAGTACGTC.

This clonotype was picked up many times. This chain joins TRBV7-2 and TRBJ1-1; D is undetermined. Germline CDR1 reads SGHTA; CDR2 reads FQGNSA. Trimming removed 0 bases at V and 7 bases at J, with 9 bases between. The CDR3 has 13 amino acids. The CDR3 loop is CASSLAGRGEAFF. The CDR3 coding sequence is TGTGCCAGCAGCTTAGCCGGCCGGGGTGAAGCTTTCTTT. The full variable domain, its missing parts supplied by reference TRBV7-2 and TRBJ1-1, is GAGVSQSPSNKVTEKGKDVELRCDPISGHTALYWYRQSLGQGLEFLIYFQGNSAPDKSGLPSDRFSAERTGGSVSTLTIQRTQQEDSAVYLCASSLAGRGEAFFGQGTRLTVV.

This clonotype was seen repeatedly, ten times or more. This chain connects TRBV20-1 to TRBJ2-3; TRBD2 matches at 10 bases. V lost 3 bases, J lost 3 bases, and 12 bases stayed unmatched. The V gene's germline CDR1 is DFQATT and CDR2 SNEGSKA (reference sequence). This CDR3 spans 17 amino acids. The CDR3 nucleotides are TGCAGTGCTAGCGGACTTATAGCTAGCGGGGGTACAGATACGCAGTATTTT. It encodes CSASGLIASGGTDTQYF.

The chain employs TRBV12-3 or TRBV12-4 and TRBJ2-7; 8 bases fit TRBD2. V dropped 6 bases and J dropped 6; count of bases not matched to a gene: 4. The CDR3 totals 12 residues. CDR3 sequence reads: CASSPTSVEQYF. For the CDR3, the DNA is TGTGCCAGCAGCCCGACTAGCGTCGAGCAGTACTTC.

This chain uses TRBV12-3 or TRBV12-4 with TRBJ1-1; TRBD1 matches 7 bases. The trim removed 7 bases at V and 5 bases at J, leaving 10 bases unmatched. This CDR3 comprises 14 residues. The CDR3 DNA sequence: TGTGCCAGCACCCCGGGAGGGGGCGCGACTGAAGCTTTCTTT. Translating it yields CASTPGGGATEAFF.

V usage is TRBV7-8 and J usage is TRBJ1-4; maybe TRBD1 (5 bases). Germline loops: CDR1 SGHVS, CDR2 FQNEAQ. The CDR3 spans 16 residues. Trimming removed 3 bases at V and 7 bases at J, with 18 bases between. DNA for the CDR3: TGTGCCAGCAGCTTTGACGGCGGGACGTACCCTGAAAAACTGTTTTTT. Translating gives CASSFDGGTYPEKLFF.

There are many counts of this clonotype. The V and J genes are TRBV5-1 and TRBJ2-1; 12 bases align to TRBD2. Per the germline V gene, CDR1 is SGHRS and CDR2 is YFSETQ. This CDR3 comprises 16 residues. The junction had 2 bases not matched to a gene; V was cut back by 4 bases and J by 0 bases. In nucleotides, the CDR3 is TGCGCCAGCAGCCCTAGCGGGGGGGACTCCTACAATGAGCAGTTCTTC. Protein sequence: CASSPSGGDSYNEQFF.

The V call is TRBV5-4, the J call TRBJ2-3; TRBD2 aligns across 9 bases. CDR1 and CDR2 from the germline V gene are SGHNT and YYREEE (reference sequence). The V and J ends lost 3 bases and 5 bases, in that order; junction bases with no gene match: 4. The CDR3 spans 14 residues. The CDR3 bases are TGTGCCAGCAGCTCGCGGGGGGGCGGAGATACGCAGTATTTT. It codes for CASSSRGGGDTQYF. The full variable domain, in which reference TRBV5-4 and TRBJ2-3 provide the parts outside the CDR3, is ETGVTQSPTHLIKTRGQQVTLRCSSQSGHNTVSWYQQALGQGPQFIFQYYREEENGRGNFPPRFSGLQFPNYSSELNVNALELDDSALYLCASSSRGGGDTQYFGPGTRLTVL.

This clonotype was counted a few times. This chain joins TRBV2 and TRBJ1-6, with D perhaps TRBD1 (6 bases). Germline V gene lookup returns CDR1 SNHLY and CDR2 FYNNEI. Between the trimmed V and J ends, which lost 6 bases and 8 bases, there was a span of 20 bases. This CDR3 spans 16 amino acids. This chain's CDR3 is CASRGSGRGRDSPLHF. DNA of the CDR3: TGTGCCAGCAGGGGGTCGGGCAGGGGAAGGGATTCACCCCTCCACTTT.

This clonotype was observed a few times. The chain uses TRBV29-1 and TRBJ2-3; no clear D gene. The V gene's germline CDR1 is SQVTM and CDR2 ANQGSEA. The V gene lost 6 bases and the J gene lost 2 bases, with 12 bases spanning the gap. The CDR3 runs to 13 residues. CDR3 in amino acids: CSVKGLNTDTQYF. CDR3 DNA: TGCAGCGTCAAGGGTCTAAACACAGATACGCAGTATTTT.

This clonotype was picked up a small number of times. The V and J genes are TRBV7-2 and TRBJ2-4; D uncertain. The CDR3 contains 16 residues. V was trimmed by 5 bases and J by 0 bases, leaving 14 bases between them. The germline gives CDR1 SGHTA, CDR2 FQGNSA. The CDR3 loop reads CASSPRMGIAKNIQYF. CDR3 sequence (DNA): TGTGCCAGCAGCCCGAGGATGGGGATAGCCAAAAACATTCAGTACTTC.

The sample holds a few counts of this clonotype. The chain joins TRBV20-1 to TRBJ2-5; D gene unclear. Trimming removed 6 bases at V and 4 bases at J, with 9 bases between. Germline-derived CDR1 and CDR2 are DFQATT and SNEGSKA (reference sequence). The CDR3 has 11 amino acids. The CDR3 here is CSASPRETQYF. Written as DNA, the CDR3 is TGCAGTGCCAGCCCTCGAGAGACCCAGTACTTC.

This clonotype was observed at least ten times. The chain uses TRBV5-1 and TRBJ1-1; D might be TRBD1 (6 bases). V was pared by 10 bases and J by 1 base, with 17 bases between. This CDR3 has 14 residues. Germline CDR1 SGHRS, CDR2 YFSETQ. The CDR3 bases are TGCGCCTCCAGGGCAGGGGCAACGAACACTGAAGCTTTCTTT. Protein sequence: CASRAGATNTEAFF.

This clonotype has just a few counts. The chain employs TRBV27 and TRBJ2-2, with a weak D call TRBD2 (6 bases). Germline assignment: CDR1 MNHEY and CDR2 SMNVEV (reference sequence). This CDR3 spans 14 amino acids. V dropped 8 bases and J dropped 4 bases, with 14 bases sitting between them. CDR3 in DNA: TGTGCCAGCCGAGGAGGGGTCCTCACCGGGGAGCTGTTTTTT. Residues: CASRGGVLTGELFF.

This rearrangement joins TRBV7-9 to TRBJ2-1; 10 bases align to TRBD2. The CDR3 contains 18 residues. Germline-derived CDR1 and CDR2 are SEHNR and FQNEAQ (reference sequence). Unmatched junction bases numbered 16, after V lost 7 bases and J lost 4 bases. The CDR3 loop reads CASNPRGASGGPYNEQFF. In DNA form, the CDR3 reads TGTGCCAGCAACCCGAGGGGGGCTAGCGGGGGACCTTACAATGAGCAGTTCTTC.

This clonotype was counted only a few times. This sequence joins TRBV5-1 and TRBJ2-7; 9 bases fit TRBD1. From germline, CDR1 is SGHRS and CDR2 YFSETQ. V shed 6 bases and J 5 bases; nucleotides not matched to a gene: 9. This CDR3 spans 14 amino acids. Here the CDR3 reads CASIPGQGRDEQYF. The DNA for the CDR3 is TGCGCCAGCATCCCGGGACAGGGACGCGACGAGCAGTACTTC.

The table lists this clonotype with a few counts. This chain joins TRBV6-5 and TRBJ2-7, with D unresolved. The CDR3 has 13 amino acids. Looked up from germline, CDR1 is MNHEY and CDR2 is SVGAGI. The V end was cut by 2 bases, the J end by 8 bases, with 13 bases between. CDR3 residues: CASSYDLREKQYF. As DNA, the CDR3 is TGTGCCAGCAGTTACGACCTTCGAGAGAAGCAGTACTTC.

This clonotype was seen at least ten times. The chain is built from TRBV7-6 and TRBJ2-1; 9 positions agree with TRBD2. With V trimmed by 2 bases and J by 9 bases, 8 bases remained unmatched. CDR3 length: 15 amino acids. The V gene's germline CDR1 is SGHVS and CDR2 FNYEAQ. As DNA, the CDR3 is TGTGCCAGCAGCTTACTCGGCGGGGGGGAAGGTGAGCAGTTCTTC. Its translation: CASSLLGGGEGEQFF.

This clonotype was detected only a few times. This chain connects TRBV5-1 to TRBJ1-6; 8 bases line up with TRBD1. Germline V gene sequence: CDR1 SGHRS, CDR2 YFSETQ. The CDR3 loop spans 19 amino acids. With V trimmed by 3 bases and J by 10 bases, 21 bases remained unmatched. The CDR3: CASSSNFNWTGTPGSPLHF. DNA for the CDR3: TGCGCCAGCAGCTCTAATTTCAACTGGACAGGGACCCCAGGGTCACCCCTCCACTTT.